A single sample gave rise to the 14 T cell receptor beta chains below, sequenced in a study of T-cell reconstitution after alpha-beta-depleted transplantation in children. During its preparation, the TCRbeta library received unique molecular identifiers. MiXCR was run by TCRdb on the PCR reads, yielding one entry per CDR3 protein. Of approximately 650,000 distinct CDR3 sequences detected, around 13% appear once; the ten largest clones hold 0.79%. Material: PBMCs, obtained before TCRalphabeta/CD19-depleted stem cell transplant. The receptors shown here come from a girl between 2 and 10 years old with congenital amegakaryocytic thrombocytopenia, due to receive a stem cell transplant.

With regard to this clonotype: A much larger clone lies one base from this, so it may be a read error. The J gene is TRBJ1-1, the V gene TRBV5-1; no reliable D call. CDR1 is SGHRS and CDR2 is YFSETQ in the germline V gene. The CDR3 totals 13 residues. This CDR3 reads CARSLVYASGAFF. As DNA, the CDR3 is TGCGCCCGCAGCTTGGTCTATGCCTCCGGAGCTTTCTTT. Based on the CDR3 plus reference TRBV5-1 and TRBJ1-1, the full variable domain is KAGVTQTPRYLIKTRGQQVTLSCSPISGHRSVSWYQQTPGQGLQFLFEYFSETQRNKGNFPGRFSGRQFSNSRSEMNVSTLELGDSALYLCARSLVYASGAFFGQGTRLTVV.

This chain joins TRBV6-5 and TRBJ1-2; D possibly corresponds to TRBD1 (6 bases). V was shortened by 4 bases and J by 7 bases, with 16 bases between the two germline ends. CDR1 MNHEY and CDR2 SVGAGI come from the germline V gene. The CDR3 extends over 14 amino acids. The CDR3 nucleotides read TGTGCCAGCAGTTTAGAAGGGGGTCTTTTTGGCTACACCTTC. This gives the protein CASSLEGGLFGYTF.

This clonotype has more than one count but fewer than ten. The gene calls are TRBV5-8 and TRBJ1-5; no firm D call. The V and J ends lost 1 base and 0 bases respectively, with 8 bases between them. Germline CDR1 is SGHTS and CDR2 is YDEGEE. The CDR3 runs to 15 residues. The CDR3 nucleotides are TGTGCCAGCAGCTTGTGGGTCAATAGCAATCAGCCCCAGCATTTT. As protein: CASSLWVNSNQPQHF.

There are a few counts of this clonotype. CDR3: CASSPQDPKGELFF. The CDR3 DNA reads TGCGCCAGCAGCCCTCAGGACCCGAAGGGGGAGCTGTTTTTT. V gene TRBV5-1 combines with J gene TRBJ2-2, with D uncertain. The germline CDR1 and CDR2 sequences are SGHRS and YFSETQ. The CDR3 totals 14 residues. V dropped 4 bases and J dropped 8 bases, with 15 bases sitting between them.

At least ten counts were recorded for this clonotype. CDR3 sequence: CATSEGGQTGELFF. The CDR3 DNA reads as TGTGCCACCAGTGAGGGAGGACAGACCGGGGAGCTGTTTTTT. The chain employs TRBV24-1 and TRBJ2-2; the D gene could be TRBD1 or TRBD2 (6 bases each). Between the trimmed V and J ends, which lost 4 bases and 5 bases, there was a span of 10 bases. CDR1 and CDR2 (germline): KGHDR, SFDVKD. The CDR3 loop spans 14 amino acids.

This CDR3 is CASSLRGFRDTQYF. In DNA form, the CDR3 reads TGTGCCAGCAGCTTAAGAGGGTTTCGTGATACGCAGTATTTT. The V and J genes are TRBV7-3 and TRBJ2-3; tentative D call: TRBD2 (5 bases). V was shortened by 1 base and J by 6 bases, with 11 bases between the two germline ends. Per germline, CDR1 SGHTA and CDR2 FQGTGA. The CDR3 loop spans 14 amino acids.

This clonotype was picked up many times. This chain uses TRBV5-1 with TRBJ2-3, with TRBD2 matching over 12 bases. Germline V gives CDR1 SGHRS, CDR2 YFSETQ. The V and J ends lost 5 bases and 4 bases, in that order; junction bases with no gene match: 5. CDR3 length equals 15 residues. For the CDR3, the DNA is TGCGCCAGCAGTTGGACTAGCGGGAATCCAGATACGCAGTATTTT. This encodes CASSWTSGNPDTQYF.

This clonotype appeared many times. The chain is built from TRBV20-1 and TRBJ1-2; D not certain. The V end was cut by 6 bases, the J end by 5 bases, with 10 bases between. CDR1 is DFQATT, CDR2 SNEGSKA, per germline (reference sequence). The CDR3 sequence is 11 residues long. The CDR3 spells CSAVDMYGYTF. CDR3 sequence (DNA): TGCAGTGCCGTCGACATGTATGGCTACACCTTC.

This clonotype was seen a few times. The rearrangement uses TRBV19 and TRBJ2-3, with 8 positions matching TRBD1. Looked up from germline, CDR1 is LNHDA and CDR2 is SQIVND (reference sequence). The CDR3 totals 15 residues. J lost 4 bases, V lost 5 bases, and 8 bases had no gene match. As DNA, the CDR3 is TGTGCCAGTAGTGGTCTACAGGGGGGAGCAGATACGCAGTATTTT. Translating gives CASSGLQGGADTQYF.

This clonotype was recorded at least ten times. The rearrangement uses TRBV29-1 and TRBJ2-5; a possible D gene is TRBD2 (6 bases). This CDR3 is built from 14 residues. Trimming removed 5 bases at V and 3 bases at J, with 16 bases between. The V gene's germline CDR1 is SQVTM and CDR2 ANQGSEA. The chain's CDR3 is CSVFTRGGEETQYF. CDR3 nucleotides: TGCAGCGTTTTCACGCGGGGCGGTGAAGAGACCCAGTACTTC.

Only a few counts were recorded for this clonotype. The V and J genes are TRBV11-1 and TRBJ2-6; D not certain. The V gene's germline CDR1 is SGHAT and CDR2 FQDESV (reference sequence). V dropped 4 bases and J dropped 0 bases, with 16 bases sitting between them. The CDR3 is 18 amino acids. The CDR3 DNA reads TGTGCCAGCAGCTCCAACATATTACTGAGCTCTGGGGCCAACGTCCTGACTTTC. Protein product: CASSSNILLSSGANVLTF.

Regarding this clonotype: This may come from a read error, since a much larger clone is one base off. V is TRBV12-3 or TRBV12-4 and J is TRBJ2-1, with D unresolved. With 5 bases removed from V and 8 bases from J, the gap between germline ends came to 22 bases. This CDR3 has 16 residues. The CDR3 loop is CASSAATNLGIHEQFF. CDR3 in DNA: TGTGCCAGCAGTGCCGCGACGAACCTGGGGATCCATGAGCAGTTCTTC.

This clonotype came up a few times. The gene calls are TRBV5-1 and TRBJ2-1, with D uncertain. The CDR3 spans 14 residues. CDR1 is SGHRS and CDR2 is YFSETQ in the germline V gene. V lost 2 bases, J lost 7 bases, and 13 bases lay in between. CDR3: CASSLRQNLNEQFF. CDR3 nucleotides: TGCGCCAGCAGCTTAAGGCAGAACTTAAATGAGCAGTTCTTC.

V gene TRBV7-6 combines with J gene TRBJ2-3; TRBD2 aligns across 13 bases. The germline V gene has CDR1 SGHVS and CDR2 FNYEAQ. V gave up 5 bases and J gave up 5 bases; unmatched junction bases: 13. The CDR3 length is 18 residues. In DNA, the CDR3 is TGTGCCAGCAGCCACCCGAGGGGACTAGCGGGAATTAGAGATACGCAGTATTTT. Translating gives CASSHPRGLAGIRDTQYF.